A selection of T cell receptor beta chains follows, all from one sample in a study of blood T cell repertoires in COVID-19. Profiling relied on immunoSEQ multiplex PCR, and the TCRdb table lists in-frame clones only, not all of them. This sample yields more than 400,000 clones, of which approximately 83% are seen a single time; 3.2% belongs to the top ten. Material: peripheral blood. The receptors shown here come from a human donor in a cohort sampled during active COVID-19. The CDR3 runs from the conserved cysteine through the conserved F or W. The D gene is left open where the match is weak. A clone size is listed for some rows: how often the clone was seen (once, few, many), or a class if it is expanded.

j_call | v_call | clone_size | d_call | cdr3_aa | cdr3_nt
TRBJ1-2 | TRBV23-1 | - | - | CASSKQGHTF | TGCGCCAGCAGTAAACAGGGTCACACCTTC
TRBJ2-7 | TRBV29-1 | once | TRBD2 | CSVRTSEIREQYF | TGCAGCGTGAGGACTAGCGAGATTAGGGAGCAGTACTTC
TRBJ2-1 | TRBV28 | - | TRBD1 | CASSWDRENNEQFF | TGTGCCAGCAGTTGGGACAGGGAGAACAATGAGCAGTTCTTC
TRBJ2-1 | TRBV6-1 | once | TRBD1 | CASSDRGPRQYNEQFF | TGTGCCAGCAGTGACAGGGGGCCTCGGCAGTACAATGAGCAGTTCTTC
TRBJ1-6 | TRBV7-2 | - | TRBD1 | CASSSNRGRDNSPLHF | TGTGCCAGCAGCTCTAACAGGGGGCGTGATAATTCACCCCTCCACTTT
TRBJ2-3 | TRBV5-4 | - | - | CASSLQGTDTQYF | TGTGCCAGCAGCTTGCAGGGTACAGATACGCAGTATTTT
TRBJ1-6 | TRBV7-9 | - | TRBD1 | CASSLVSGWRQGGNSPLHF | TGTGCCAGCAGCTTAGTGTCGGGCTGGCGACAGGGTGGGAATTCACCCCTCCACTTT
TRBJ1-2 | TRBV6-5 | once | - | CASTPPGRAQGYTF | TGTGCCAGCACCCCTCCCGGGAGGGCTCAAGGCTACACCTTC
TRBJ1-3 | TRBV11-2 | - | - | CASSLQPTLRGKGGNTIYF | TGTGCCAGCAGCTTACAGCCCACACTGAGGGGGAAAGGTGGAAACACCATATATTTT
TRBJ2-7 | TRBV18 | - | TRBD2 | CASSPQLAGVSYEQYF | TGTGCCAGCTCACCACAACTAGCGGGGGTCTCCTACGAGCAGTACTTC
TRBJ2-7 | TRBV7-3 | once | - | CASSFQANSYEQYF | TGTGCCAGCAGCTTTCAGGCGAACTCCTACGAGCAGTACTTC
TRBJ2-2 | TRBV3-1/TRBV3-2 | - | - | CASSQASGELFF | TGTGCCAGCAGCCAAGCATCAGGGGAGCTGTTTTTT
TRBJ2-3 | TRBV4-2 | - | TRBD2 | CASSQRLAGGVTDTQYF | TGTGCCAGCAGCCAGAGACTAGCGGGAGGTGTCACAGATACGCAGTATTTT
TRBJ2-1 | TRBV2 | - | - | CASSADSVRGFF | TGTGCCAGCAGTGCGGACAGTGTCCGGGGGTTCTTC
TRBJ1-6 | TRBV5-1 | - | - | CASSQGQGVFSPLHF | TGCGCCAGCAGCCAAGGACAAGGGGTATTTTCACCCCTCCACTTT
TRBJ1-5 | TRBV19 | - | - | CASSLRRQPQHF | TGTGCCAGTAGCCTCCGGCGGCAGCCCCAGCATTTT
TRBJ1-1 | TRBV5-4 | - | - | CASSLGQGRWTEAFF | TGTGCCAGCAGCTTGGGTCAGGGCCGGTGGACTGAAGCTTTCTTT
TRBJ2-7 | TRBV5-1 | - | TRBD2 | CASSWTSGRAYEQYF | TGCGCCAGCAGCTGGACTAGCGGGAGGGCCTACGAGCAGTACTTC
TRBJ2-3 | TRBV5-1 | - | - | CASSEGGNPGTDTQYF | TGCGCCAGCAGCGAAGGCGGGAACCCTGGCACAGATACGCAGTATTTT
TRBJ2-1 | TRBV24-1 | - | TRBD2 | CATSDLRGSGTDYNEQFF | TGTGCCACCAGTGATTTACGGGGTAGCGGGACCGACTACAATGAGCAGTTCTTC
TRBJ1-6 | TRBV7-3 | once | - | CASSLRGQYNSPLHF | TGTGCCAGCAGCTTACGCGGACAGTATAATTCACCCCTCCACTTT
TRBJ2-3 | TRBV5-1 | once | TRBD2 | CASSLGGLAGFTDTQYF | TGCGCCAGCAGCTTGGGGGGACTAGCGGGATTCACAGATACGCAGTATTTT
TRBJ1-2 | TRBV9 | - | TRBD1 | CASSGGTGPSNYGYTF | TGTGCCAGCAGCGGAGGGACAGGGCCATCTAACTATGGCTACACCTTC
TRBJ2-1 | TRBV20-1 | - | TRBD2 | CSASPLLRLATYNEQFF | TGCAGTGCTAGTCCCCTCCTTAGACTAGCTACCTACAATGAGCAGTTCTTC
TRBJ1-2 | TRBV2 | - | - | CASSSSYGYTF | TGTGCCAGCAGTTCTTCCTATGGCTACACCTTC
TRBJ2-3 | TRBV30 | - | TRBD2 | CAWSQGFSGSTDTQYF | TGTGCCTGGTCTCAAGGGTTTAGCGGGAGCACAGATACGCAGTATTTT
TRBJ2-7 | TRBV30 | - | TRBD2 | CAWTPLKGLASSLYSYEQYF | TGTGCCTGGACCCCCCTTAAAGGACTAGCGTCCAGCCTTTACTCCTACGAGCAGTACTTC
TRBJ2-2 | TRBV7-9 | - | - | CASSLTQYTGELFF | TGTGCCAGCAGCTTAACCCAGTACACCGGGGAGCTGTTTTTT
TRBJ2-1 | TRBV6-6 | few | TRBD2 | CASSVTSGRGEQFF | TGTGCCAGCAGTGTGACTAGCGGGAGGGGCGAGCAGTTCTTC
TRBJ2-7 | TRBV6-4 | - | TRBD2 | CASSEASSGRAPYEQYF | TGTGCCAGCAGTGAGGCCTCTAGCGGGAGGGCCCCCTACGAGCAGTACTTC
TRBJ2-7 | TRBV19 | - | - | CASSTQGDGSYEQYF | TGTGCCAGTAGTACACAGGGAGATGGCTCCTACGAGCAGTACTTC
TRBJ1-2 | TRBV5-4 | - | - | CASSLGQRDYGYTF | TGTGCCAGCAGCTTGGGGCAGAGGGACTATGGCTACACCTTC
TRBJ2-5 | TRBV7-2 | - | TRBD1 | CASSLVRGRKETQYF | TGTGCCAGCAGCTTAGTGAGGGGGCGCAAAGAGACCCAGTACTTC
TRBJ1-2 | TRBV4-3 | few | TRBD1 | CASSQDQGGLYGYTF | TGCGCCAGCAGCCAAGATCAGGGGGGACTGTATGGCTACACCTTC
TRBJ2-2 | TRBV7-2 | - | TRBD1 | CASSFRTGKRELFF | TGTGCCAGCAGCTTTCGGACAGGCAAGAGGGAGCTGTTTTTT
TRBJ2-3 | TRBV7-2 | - | TRBD2 | CASSSSTSGRGDTQYF | TGTGCCAGCAGTTCGTCGACTAGCGGGAGGGGAGATACGCAGTATTTT
TRBJ1-2 | TRBV20-1 | - | - | CSATRGGYTF | TGCAGTGCTACACGAGGTGGCTACACCTTC
TRBJ1-5 | TRBV9 | - | TRBD1 | CASRGQSNQPQHF | TGTGCCAGCAGGGGACAGAGCAATCAGCCCCAGCATTTT
TRBJ2-3 | TRBV30 | - | TRBD2 | CAWRKRLAGMADTQYF | TGTGCCTGGAGAAAACGACTAGCGGGAATGGCAGATACGCAGTATTTT
TRBJ2-1 | TRBV27 | - | TRBD1 | CASNLIPGTDSYNEQFF | TGTGCCAGCAACCTTATTCCCGGGACAGACTCCTACAATGAGCAGTTCTTC